These 10 T cell receptor beta chains were all obtained from the same sample, sequenced in a study of vaccination and CD4 T cells after COVID-19. Antigens of these TCRs are unknown. Regarding treatment: roughly 11-day PBMC culture with coronavirus spike peptide pools or control peptides (ViraFEST assay). Sequenced with the Oncomine TCR Beta short-read assay was DNA taken from cultured CD4+ T cells. TCRdb analysed the PCR reads with MiXCR anew, one entry per CDR3 protein. The sample has about 13,000 distinct CDR3 sequences, roughly three quarters seen once. The material sequenced was CD4+ T cells from blood, cultured in vitro. The receptor source for this set is a human donor who had recovered from COVID-19.

The CDR3 spells CASSEVLTAPQHF. For the CDR3, the DNA is TGTGCCAGCAGTGAAGTGCTCACAGCGCCCCAGCATTTT. This sequence joins TRBV6-1 and TRBJ1-5; D not resolved. The germline V and J ends were trimmed by 1 base and 9 bases, with 10 bases remaining between them. Germline CDR1 is MNHNS and CDR2 is SASEGT. The length of the CDR3 is 13 residues.

The chain uses TRBV10-1 and TRBJ1-1; no firm D call. V lost 6 bases to trimming and J lost 0 bases, with 8 bases between them. CDR1 and CDR2 from the germline V gene are WNHNN and SYGVQD (reference sequence). The CDR3 is 13 residues long. The CDR3 here is CASRSSMNTEAFF. The CDR3 DNA is TGCGCCAGCAGATCATCCATGAACACTGAAGCTTTCTTT.

This clonotype was detected only once. CDR3 loop: CASSPGTVDARATHYGYTF. In DNA form, the CDR3 reads TGTGCCAGCAGCCCCGGGACAGTTGACGCGCGCGCCACTCACTATGGCTACACCTTC. This chain uses TRBV5-6 with TRBJ1-2; 7 nucleotides match TRBD1. CDR1 SGHDT and CDR2 YYEEEE come from the germline V gene. V gave up 4 bases and J gave up 3 bases; unmatched junction bases: 21. This CDR3 is built from 19 residues.

V gene TRBV7-9 combines with J gene TRBJ2-7; TRBD2 aligns across 11 bases. This CDR3 comprises 16 residues. Germline V CDR1 and CDR2: SEHNR, FQNEAQ (reference sequence). The junction had 8 bases not matched to a gene; V was cut back by 4 bases and J by 3 bases. CDR3 residues: CASSSGTSGSYYEQYF. The CDR3 DNA is TGTGCCAGCAGCTCCGGGACTAGCGGATCTTACTACGAGCAGTACTTC.

This clonotype was seen a single time. The chain links TRBV6-2 or TRBV6-3 to TRBJ2-1, with TRBD2 identical over 7 bases. This CDR3 spans 14 amino acids. Germline V gene data show CDR1 as MNHEY and CDR2 as SVGEGT. Trimming cost V 5 bases and J 4 bases; bases outside gene matches: 5. Here the CDR3 reads CASSPRREYNEQFF. CDR3 in DNA: TGTGCCAGCAGTCCCCGGCGGGAGTACAATGAGCAGTTCTTC.

This clonotype was seen more than once but under ten times. This sequence joins TRBV12-3 or TRBV12-4 and TRBJ2-3; 7 positions match TRBD2. There are 15 residues in the CDR3. The J segment lost 2 bases and the V segment lost 6 bases, leaving 8 bases of the junction unmatched. CDR3 in DNA: TGTGCCAGCAGGACTAGTAGCGGGCCCACAGATACGCAGTATTTT. This gives the protein CASRTSSGPTDTQYF.

The chain combines TRBV7-2 with TRBJ1-1; 10 positions match TRBD1. V shed 4 bases and J 11 bases; nucleotides not matched to a gene: 7. Germline V gene sequence: CDR1 SGHTA, CDR2 FQGNSA. CDR3 length equals 13 residues. CDR3 residues: CASSSRGTGVAFF. The CDR3 DNA follows: TGTGCCAGCAGCTCCAGGGGGACAGGGGTCGCTTTCTTT.

This clonotype was counted only a few times. The chain combines TRBV24-1 with TRBJ1-6, with D maybe TRBD1 (5 bases). Trimming stripped 4 bases from V and 5 bases from J, with 8 bases between. The CDR3 is 14 amino acids. CDR1 is KGHDR and CDR2 is SFDVKD in the germline V gene. The DNA of the CDR3 is TGTGCCACCAGTGACAGGGCGAATAATTCACCCCTCCACTTT. It is translated as CATSDRANNSPLHF.

This clonotype has only one observation. The rearrangement links TRBV2 to TRBJ1-1; D might be TRBD1 (6 bases). This CDR3 region has 16 residues. Trimming left V 8 bases short and J 1 base short, with 20 bases between. Germline lookup yields CDR1 SNHLY and CDR2 FYNNEI. The CDR3 protein is CASGYGFTGSNTEAFF. CDR3 DNA: TGTGCCAGCGGTTATGGTTTTACAGGGTCGAACACTGAAGCTTTCTTT.

In its sample, this clonotype was seen once. V is TRBV6-2 or TRBV6-3 and J is TRBJ1-1, with D perhaps matching TRBD1 (5 bases). This CDR3 comprises 10 residues. Germline CDR1 reads MNHEY; CDR2 reads SVGEGT. V was clipped by 6 bases and J by 11 bases, with 10 bases between them. CDR3: CASSQGSAFF. The CDR3 DNA reads as TGTGCCAGCAGCCAGGGTTCGGCTTTCTTT.